These T cell receptor beta chains were read from a single sample in a study of Graves' ophthalmopathy and Graves' hyperthyroidism. TCRdb fed the multiplex PCR reads into MiXCR, producing one record per CDR3 protein. The data hold under 200,000 distinct CDR3 sequences, with more than 30% observed a single time. What was sequenced was peripheral blood. These receptors all stem from a woman aged 40 to 55 with Graves' ophthalmopathy. Each CDR3 is given with its conserved first and last residue. A D gene is named only where the DNA matches it firmly. Size tells how often a clone was seen (once, few, many) or the class of an expanded clone, and some rows leave it out.

j_gene | v_gene | d_gene | abundance | len | CDR3nt | CDR3aa
TRBJ2-5 | TRBV7-3 | - | - | 13 | TGTGCCAGCAGCTCCGCGGGTGGCGAGACCCAGTACTTC | CASSSAGGETQYF
TRBJ2-5 | TRBV11-2 | - | many | 16 | TGTGCCAGCAGCTTGATCTCACACCTTCCCCAAGAGACCCAGTACTTC | CASSLISHLPQETQYF
TRBJ1-5 | TRBV6-5 | - | many | 16 | TGTGCCAGCAGCCAAGGTGGGGGGGCATACCATCAGCCCCAGCATTTT | CASSQGGGAYHQPQHF
TRBJ2-7 | TRBV5-6 | - | many | 13 | TGTGCCAGCAGCGTCGGGGGTCCCTACGAGCAGTACTTC | CASSVGGPYEQYF
TRBJ1-1 | TRBV5-1 | TRBD1 | many | 14 | TGCGCCAGCTCAGGGGGGGCGGGGAGCACTGAAGCTTTCTTT | CASSGGAGSTEAFF
TRBJ1-1 | TRBV6-4 | - | once | 13 | TGTGCCAGCAGCAAGATCGAAGGCACTGAAGCTTTCTTT | CASSKIEGTEAFF
TRBJ2-7 | TRBV28 | TRBD2 | - | 17 | TGTGCCAGCAGGGGAAACGAAGTAGCGGGAGGAGGCTACGAGCAGTACTTC | CASRGNEVAGGGYEQYF
TRBJ1-2 | TRBV10-3 | - | many | 14 | TGTGCCATCACCGAGGAGCGGGGTGTGGGTGGCTACACCTTC | CAITEERGVGGYTF
TRBJ1-6 | TRBV6-5 | - | many | 15 | TGTGCCAGCAGTTATGATGGGGCGGGTAATTCACCCCTCCACTTT | CASSYDGAGNSPLHF
TRBJ2-7 | TRBV6-2/TRBV6-3 | - | - | 13 | TGTGCCAGCAGATTCGGCAGAACCTACGAGCAGTACTTC | CASRFGRTYEQYF
TRBJ1-1 | TRBV6-1 | - | many | 14 | TGTGCCAGCAGTGAAATTTCGGGAAGTTCAGGAGCTTTCTTT | CASSEISGSSGAFF
TRBJ1-2 | TRBV7-2 | - | few | 14 | TGTGCCAGCAGCTTAGAGACAGGCCTGGGGGGCTACACCTTC | CASSLETGLGGYTF
TRBJ1-1 | TRBV5-6 | - | - | 12 | TGTGCCAGCGGTTCCAGGGTTACTGAAGCTTTCTTT | CASGSRVTEAFF
TRBJ1-5 | TRBV6-5 | - | many | 15 | TGTGCCAGCAGGTGGGCAGGGAGTCTCAATCAGCCCCAGCATTTT | CASRWAGSLNQPQHF
TRBJ1-6 | TRBV27 | TRBD1 | - | 16 | TGTGCCAGCAGTGCAACCGGGACAGGGGCGCGATCACCCCTCCACTTT | CASSATGTGARSPLHF
TRBJ2-7 | TRBV20-1 | - | - | 13 | TGCAGTGCTAGAGCCCCCGCCCACTACGAGCAGTACTTC | CSARAPAHYEQYF
TRBJ1-6 | TRBV28 | - | - | 18 | TGTGCCAGCAATCGGACCCCCGATCTAGTCTCCTATAATTCACCCCTCCACTTT | CASNRTPDLVSYNSPLHF
TRBJ1-6 | TRBV6-2/TRBV6-3 | - | many | 18 | TGTGCCAGCAGTTATCACCCTTCGGAGAACTCCTATAATTCACCCCTCCACTTT | CASSYHPSENSYNSPLHF